Listed here is a single T cell receptor beta chain. Its antigen remains unidentified. No base quality information exists; no much larger clone differs at one position. This sample was included in a study of blood T cell repertoires in COVID-19 (dated by TCRdb to the early 2020s). Describing the broader study: The collaborator samples originated in the United States, Italy and Spain and spanned the acute and convalescent phases of COVID-19. The prospective study material was composed of cDNA or gDNA derived from T cells, B-cell-depleted T cells, or PBMCs. The dataset comprised deeply sampled blood TCRbeta repertoires from subjects exposed to, actively infected with, or recovered from COVID-19. The repertoires were released in a freely available public database intended as a resource for research on the immune response to SARS-CoV-2. The samples were drawn from two sources: the first 160 participants of the ongoing ImmuneRACE study, and 950 to 1,500 subjects contributed by 6 global collaborators. A de-identified subject ID, COVID-19 status, age in years and sex were almost always included in the sample metadata. Where available, HLA class I and class II types were taken from metadata supplied by the sample provider and were not determined by assay-based typing. Overall study outcomes, separate from this receptor: The quantity of clinical and demographic metadata differed by source and by participant and was supplied without curation.

One collaborating source in Seattle enrolled patients while the patients were actively infected and followed the patients over time throughout the course of disease. Whole blood was collected in K2EDTA tubes by collaborating institutions according to the institutions' own protocols. For TCRbeta analysis, collaborators shipped samples as frozen whole blood, isolated PBMCs, or DNA extracted from either of those sample types. V loses 3 bases, J loses 8 bases, and the germline ends lie 14 bases apart. The CDR3 holds 15 amino acids from the cysteine to the phenylalanine. Only CDR3 DNA is held: 45 bases, read in frame from base 1. Reading the germline V gene gives CDR1 KGHSH and CDR2 LQKENI. TCRbeta CDR3 regions were amplified from genomic DNA using the immunoSEQ Assay, a bias-controlled multiplex PCR. From the authors' description of their analysis: The number of nucleated cells in each sample was estimated by amplification of reference gene primers within the assay. Sequence reads were collapsed and filtered to measure the absolute abundance of every unique TCRbeta CDR3 rearrangement. For each sample, productive Simpson clonality was calculated as the square root of Simpson's diversity index across productive rearrangements. TCRdb re-hosts the immuneACCESS table, in-frame sequences only. Its copies lack some clones; in the studies checked, an unresolved V gene accounts for under half of them, and the cause for the rest is not known. The V and J calls and clone size come from that table; D and trimming were worked out from the DNA. Present in this sample are 250,000 to 350,000 clones, 85% to 90% of which were seen just once. The biggest ten clones account for about 6% of the sample.

The receptor chain draws on TRBV18 and TRBJ1-6; a tentative D match to TRBD1 spans 5 bases. The specimen was peripheral blood. This clonotype was obtained from a woman in her fifties or sixties with COVID-19, enrolled during active disease. The sequenced DNA: TGTGCCAGCTCACCTCTTGCGGGGGAGGATTCACCCCTCCACTTT. Its coded protein is CASSPLAGEDSPLHF.